The rows below give T cell receptor beta chains drawn from one sample of a study of human T cells and chemical hapten exposure. TCRdb re-called the RACE reads with MiXCR, one entry per CDR3 protein. The sample consists of roughly 150,000 distinct CDR3 sequences, roughly 25% of them appearing once. The specimen was whole blood, collected in connection with sensitization to the hapten diphenylcyclopropenone (DPC). The source of these receptors is a woman under 30 with alopecia areata. Some clones in this sample may be carry-over from other donors' samples. Each CDR3 is given with its conserved first and last residue. The D gene is left open where the match is weak. Clone sizes are given selectively: once, few, many, or a class where the clone is expanded.

J gene: TRBJ2-2
V gene: TRBV2
D gene: TRBD2
CDR3 length: 15
clone size: few
CDR3 protein: CASSVLAGSTGELFF
CDR3 DNA: TGTGCCAGCAGTGTTTTAGCGGGGAGCACCGGGGAGCTGTTTTTT

J gene: TRBJ2-7
V gene: TRBV5-1
D gene: TRBD2
CDR3 length: 15
clone size: .
CDR3 protein: CASSRTSPNSYEQYF
CDR3 DNA: TGCGCCAGCAGCCGGACTAGCCCCAACTCCTACGAGCAGTACTTC

J gene: TRBJ2-7
V gene: TRBV24-1
D gene: .
CDR3 length: 12
clone size: .
CDR3 protein: CASTKGKGEQYF
CDR3 DNA: TGTGCCTCAACTAAAGGAAAGGGCGAGCAGTACTTC

J gene: TRBJ2-7
V gene: TRBV5-1
D gene: .
CDR3 length: 14
clone size: few
CDR3 protein: CASSLEQEVSEQYF
CDR3 DNA: TGCGCCAGCAGCTTGGAACAGGAAGTCAGCGAGCAGTACTTC

J gene: TRBJ2-6
V gene: TRBV4-1
D gene: .
CDR3 length: 17
clone size: .
CDR3 protein: CASSPYWSGSGANVLTF
CDR3 DNA: TGCGCCAGCAGCCCTTATTGGAGTGGGTCTGGGGCCAACGTCCTGACTTTC

J gene: TRBJ2-7
V gene: TRBV5-6
D gene: .
CDR3 length: 13
clone size: many
CDR3 protein: CASSLTEVLEQYF
CDR3 DNA: TGTGCCAGCAGCTTGACGGAGGTTCTCGAGCAGTACTTC

J gene: TRBJ2-3
V gene: TRBV6-6
D gene: .
CDR3 length: 14
clone size: few
CDR3 protein: CASSYPGFRDTQYF
CDR3 DNA: TGTGCCAGCAGTTACCCAGGTTTTCGAGATACGCAGTATTTT

J gene: TRBJ1-1
V gene: TRBV7-9
D gene: .
CDR3 length: 15
clone size: few
CDR3 protein: CASSLQGTLNTEAFF
CDR3 DNA: TGTGCCAGCAGCTTACAGGGGACTCTGAACACTGAAGCTTTCTTT

J gene: TRBJ2-1
V gene: TRBV15
D gene: .
CDR3 length: 11
clone size: few
CDR3 protein: CATGRDNEQFF
CDR3 DNA: TGTGCCACCGGTAGGGACAATGAGCAGTTCTTC

J gene: TRBJ1-4
V gene: TRBV15
D gene: .
CDR3 length: 17
clone size: .
CDR3 protein: CATSRDKRTVYNEKLFF
CDR3 DNA: TGTGCCACCAGCAGAGATAAAAGGACAGTTTATAATGAAAAACTGTTTTTT

J gene: TRBJ1-5
V gene: TRBV7-9
D gene: .
CDR3 length: 20
clone size: many
CDR3 protein: CASSLVRGSAFEGLGQPQHF
CDR3 DNA: TGTGCCAGCAGCTTAGTGAGAGGTAGTGCGTTCGAAGGGCTTGGTCAGCCCCAGCATTTT

J gene: TRBJ2-3
V gene: TRBV6-5
D gene: .
CDR3 length: 12
clone size: .
CDR3 protein: CASLGGTDTQYF
CDR3 DNA: TGTGCCAGTTTAGGAGGGACAGATACGCAGTATTTT

J gene: TRBJ2-7
V gene: TRBV2
D gene: TRBD1
CDR3 length: 11
clone size: few
CDR3 protein: CASGTGYEQYF
CDR3 DNA: TGTGCCAGCGGGACAGGATACGAGCAGTACTTC

J gene: TRBJ1-5
V gene: TRBV5-4
D gene: .
CDR3 length: 12
clone size: .
CDR3 protein: CASSLAPGPQHF
CDR3 DNA: TGTGCCAGCAGCTTGGCCCCGGGGCCCCAGCATTTT

J gene: TRBJ2-3
V gene: TRBV6-4
D gene: .
CDR3 length: 14
clone size: many
CDR3 protein: CASAGTGGTDTQYF
CDR3 DNA: TGTGCCAGTGCCGGGACCGGCGGTACAGATACGCAGTATTTT

J gene: TRBJ2-1
V gene: TRBV6-2/TRBV6-3
D gene: TRBD2
CDR3 length: 20
clone size: .
CDR3 protein: CASSSLTGKSGTSGKNEQFF
CDR3 DNA: TGTGCCAGCAGCTCCCTCACGGGTAAATCCGGGACTAGCGGGAAGAATGAGCAGTTCTTC

J gene: TRBJ2-1
V gene: TRBV11-1
D gene: TRBD2
CDR3 length: 20
clone size: .
CDR3 protein: CASSSGGWTSGPSSYNEQFF
CDR3 DNA: TGTGCCAGCAGCTCCGGTGGGTGGACTAGCGGGCCAAGCTCCTACAATGAGCAGTTCTTC

J gene: TRBJ1-4
V gene: TRBV27
D gene: .
CDR3 length: 14
clone size: once
CDR3 protein: CASSLVGGNEKLFF
CDR3 DNA: TGTGCCAGCTCCCTGGTGGGGGGTAACGAAAAACTGTTTTTT

J gene: TRBJ1-6
V gene: TRBV5-6
D gene: TRBD1
CDR3 length: 14
clone size: few
CDR3 protein: CASSWGQGGSPLHF
CDR3 DNA: TGTGCCAGCAGCTGGGGACAGGGAGGCTCACCCCTCCACTTT

J gene: TRBJ2-3
V gene: TRBV20-1
D gene: TRBD2
CDR3 length: 17
clone size: .
CDR3 protein: CSAMPGLAGALTDTQYF
CDR3 DNA: TGCAGTGCTATGCCGGGACTAGCGGGGGCCCTCACAGATACGCAGTATTTT

J gene: TRBJ1-1
V gene: TRBV20-1
D gene: .
CDR3 length: 11
clone size: few
CDR3 protein: CSEDTHTEAFF
CDR3 DNA: TGCAGTGAAGACACCCACACTGAAGCTTTCTTT

J gene: TRBJ1-4
V gene: TRBV4-3
D gene: .
CDR3 length: 15
clone size: .
CDR3 protein: CASSQYGDANEKLFF
CDR3 DNA: TGCGCCAGCAGCCAATATGGGGATGCGAATGAAAAACTGTTTTTT

J gene: TRBJ2-5
V gene: TRBV20-1
D gene: TRBD1
CDR3 length: 13
clone size: many
CDR3 protein: CSAADRVGETQYF
CDR3 DNA: TGCAGTGCTGCGGACAGGGTCGGAGAGACCCAGTACTTC

J gene: TRBJ2-1
V gene: TRBV29-1
D gene: TRBD2
CDR3 length: 13
clone size: .
CDR3 protein: CSVSLAGGREQFF
CDR3 DNA: TGCAGCGTATCCTTAGCGGGGGGGCGTGAGCAGTTCTTC

J gene: TRBJ1-1
V gene: TRBV4-1
D gene: .
CDR3 length: 12
clone size: .
CDR3 protein: CASSRQGGEAFF
CDR3 DNA: TGCGCCAGCAGCCGTCAGGGCGGTGAAGCTTTCTTT

J gene: TRBJ1-5
V gene: TRBV6-5
D gene: .
CDR3 length: 13
clone size: .
CDR3 protein: CASRGTSTDTQHF
CDR3 DNA: TGTGCCAGCAGAGGCACTAGCACAGATACGCAGCATTTT

J gene: TRBJ2-2
V gene: TRBV20-1
D gene: TRBD1
CDR3 length: 14
clone size: few
CDR3 protein: CSALRDRQFGELFF
CDR3 DNA: TGCAGTGCCCTCCGGGACAGACAATTCGGGGAGCTGTTTTTT

J gene: TRBJ2-3
V gene: TRBV5-1
D gene: .
CDR3 length: 17
clone size: few
CDR3 protein: CASSFSLDWVGTDTQYF
CDR3 DNA: TGCGCCAGCAGCTTTTCCCTGGACTGGGTTGGGACAGATACGCAGTATTTT

J gene: TRBJ1-2
V gene: TRBV7-9
D gene: .
CDR3 length: 10
clone size: .
CDR3 protein: CATVRPHYTF
CDR3 DNA: TGTGCCACAGTCCGTCCCCACTACACCTTC

J gene: TRBJ2-3
V gene: TRBV6-4
D gene: TRBD2
CDR3 length: 14
clone size: many
CDR3 protein: CASSGSGGTDTQYF
CDR3 DNA: TGTGCCAGCAGTGGAAGCGGGGGCACAGATACGCAGTATTTT

J gene: TRBJ1-4
V gene: TRBV5-1
D gene: .
CDR3 length: 14
clone size: .
CDR3 protein: CASSFSGSNEKLFF
CDR3 DNA: TGCGCCAGCAGCTTCAGTGGTTCAAATGAAAAACTGTTTTTT

J gene: TRBJ2-3
V gene: TRBV5-1
D gene: .
CDR3 length: 15
clone size: few
CDR3 protein: CASSPALGPTDTQYF
CDR3 DNA: TGCGCCAGCAGCCCCGCACTGGGGCCCACAGATACGCAGTATTTT

J gene: TRBJ1-2
V gene: TRBV7-2
D gene: .
CDR3 length: 13
clone size: many
CDR3 protein: CASSLGRNYGYTF
CDR3 DNA: TGTGCCAGCAGCTTAGGTCGGAACTATGGCTACACCTTC

J gene: TRBJ1-5
V gene: TRBV2
D gene: TRBD1
CDR3 length: 15
clone size: .
CDR3 protein: CASSVQGGGSQPQHF
CDR3 DNA: TGTGCCAGCAGTGTACAGGGGGGCGGGAGTCAGCCCCAGCATTTT

J gene: TRBJ2-5
V gene: TRBV10-3
D gene: .
CDR3 length: 16
clone size: .
CDR3 protein: CAISDPQSDRGETQYF
CDR3 DNA: TGTGCCATCAGTGACCCACAATCGGACCGCGGGGAGACCCAGTACTTC

J gene: TRBJ2-3
V gene: TRBV7-9
D gene: .
CDR3 length: 16
clone size: .
CDR3 protein: CASSLGFRGTTDTQYF
CDR3 DNA: TGTGCCAGCAGCTTAGGATTTCGGGGGACCACAGATACGCAGTATTTT

J gene: TRBJ1-2
V gene: TRBV29-1
D gene: TRBD1
CDR3 length: 15
clone size: few
CDR3 protein: CSVDQRTGANYGYTF
CDR3 DNA: TGCAGCGTCGACCAACGGACAGGAGCTAACTATGGCTACACCTTC

J gene: TRBJ2-7
V gene: TRBV29-1
D gene: TRBD2
CDR3 length: 14
clone size: few
CDR3 protein: CSVELRGSSYEQYF
CDR3 DNA: TGCAGCGTTGAGTTGCGCGGGAGCTCCTACGAGCAGTACTTC

J gene: TRBJ1-1
V gene: TRBV7-3
D gene: .
CDR3 length: 13
clone size: .
CDR3 protein: CASRFRPNTEAFF
CDR3 DNA: TGTGCCAGCAGATTCAGACCGAACACTGAAGCTTTCTTT

J gene: TRBJ2-3
V gene: TRBV6-1
D gene: .
CDR3 length: 13
clone size: .
CDR3 protein: CASSGEVADTQYF
CDR3 DNA: TGTGCCAGCAGTGGGGAAGTGGCAGATACGCAGTATTTT

J gene: TRBJ2-1
V gene: TRBV7-9
D gene: TRBD1
CDR3 length: 15
clone size: few
CDR3 protein: CASSLGGGQYNEQFF
CDR3 DNA: TGTGCCAGCAGCTTAGGAGGGGGCCAATACAATGAGCAGTTCTTC

J gene: TRBJ1-2
V gene: TRBV24-1
D gene: .
CDR3 length: 14
clone size: many
CDR3 protein: CATSGPHLSYGYTF
CDR3 DNA: TGTGCCACCAGTGGCCCACACCTCTCCTATGGCTACACCTTC

J gene: TRBJ1-2
V gene: TRBV4-1
D gene: TRBD1
CDR3 length: 15
clone size: few
CDR3 protein: CASSRKGQTDYGYTF
CDR3 DNA: TGCGCCAGCAGCCGCAAGGGACAGACAGACTATGGCTACACCTTC

J gene: TRBJ2-3
V gene: TRBV9
D gene: TRBD2
CDR3 length: 14
clone size: once
CDR3 protein: CASSRREVADTQYF
CDR3 DNA: TGTGCCAGCAGCCGGCGGGAGGTGGCAGATACGCAGTATTTT

J gene: TRBJ2-7
V gene: TRBV30
D gene: .
CDR3 length: 12
clone size: .
CDR3 protein: CAWSGTALEQYF
CDR3 DNA: TGTGCCTGGAGCGGGACGGCCCTCGAGCAGTACTTC

J gene: TRBJ1-1
V gene: TRBV7-9
D gene: .
CDR3 length: 11
clone size: .
CDR3 protein: CASRMYTEAFF
CDR3 DNA: TGTGCCAGCAGGATGTACACTGAAGCTTTCTTT